These 7 T cell receptor beta chains were all obtained from the same sample, sequenced in a study of T-cell memory formation after mild COVID-19. TCRdb ran MiXCR on the 5' RACE reads and lists one entry per CDR3 protein. The sample lists around 250,000 distinct CDR3 sequences, roughly 15% seen once, with 2% to 2.5% in the top ten. The material sequenced was PBMCs or a T cell subset sorted from them (not recorded which). These receptors were obtained from an adult woman who had mild COVID-19 (a few samples of this study predate the infection). Cell type and time point are not known.

J is TRBJ2-7 and V is TRBV5-1; TRBD2 agrees at 11 bases. The length of the CDR3 is 14 residues. The V gene's germline CDR1 is SGHRS and CDR2 YFSETQ. The J segment lost 7 bases and the V segment lost 0 bases, leaving 3 bases of the junction unmatched. The CDR3 nucleotides are TGCGCCAGCAGCTTGGCCGCTAGCGGGGGGGAGCAGTACTTC. Its translation: CASSLAASGGEQYF.

This clonotype was detected many times. The chain combines TRBV4-2 with TRBJ1-1, with D tentatively TRBD1 (5 bases). Germline-derived CDR1 and CDR2 are LGHNA and YNFKEQ. Between the trimmed V and J ends, which lost 2 bases and 6 bases, there was a span of 16 bases. This CDR3 comprises 15 residues. The DNA of the CDR3 is TGTGCCAGCAGCCAACCCCAGGCGGGGGTAGCTGAAGCTTTCTTT. It encodes CASSQPQAGVAEAFF.

The chain joins TRBV15 to TRBJ2-1; D is unclear. The CDR3 is 14 amino acids. Germline CDR1 and CDR2: LNHNV and YYDKDF (reference sequence). Trimming removed 4 bases from V and 5 bases from J, with 12 bases in between. The CDR3 DNA reads as TGTGCCACCAGCATCCGGACCCCACACAATGAGCAGTTCTTC. Protein product: CATSIRTPHNEQFF. Supplemented by reference TRBV15 and TRBJ2-1, the full variable domain reads DAMVIQNPRYQVTQFGKPVTLSCSQTLNHNVMYWYQQKSSQAPKLLFHYYDKDFNNEADTPDNFQSRRPNTSFCFLDIRSPGLGDTAMYLCATSIRTPHNEQFFGPGTRLTVL.

This clonotype showed up many times. The chain is built from TRBV5-1 and TRBJ1-5; 11 bases fit TRBD1. The junction had 31 bases not matched to a gene; V was cut back by 3 bases and J by 8 bases. Looked up from germline, CDR1 is SGHRS and CDR2 is YFSETQ. The length of the CDR3 is 23 residues. The CDR3 bases are TGCGCCAGCAGCTACGCTGACCCCCTTATAATCCTCCGGGACAGGGGGGCCTCGGAGCCCCAGCATTTT. Translation gives CASSYADPLIILRDRGASEPQHF.

This clonotype was seen a few times. The rearrangement joins TRBV20-1 to TRBJ1-5, with a tentative D call TRBD1 (6 bases). The ends were cut back, 6 bases at V and 2 bases at J, with 14 bases in the middle. There are 14 residues in the CDR3. The germline V gene has CDR1 DFQATT and CDR2 SNEGSKA (reference sequence). The CDR3 nucleotides are TGCAGTGCCGATAGGACAGTAGGCAATCAGCCCCAGCATTTT. Translating it yields CSADRTVGNQPQHF.

This clonotype was observed at least ten times. The V call is TRBV20-1, the J call TRBJ2-5, with D tentatively TRBD2 (5 bases). This CDR3 spans 13 amino acids. Trimming took off 3 bases at V and 2 bases at J, with 10 bases between the two ends. Germline lookup yields CDR1 DFQATT and CDR2 SNEGSKA (reference sequence). The CDR3 nucleotides are TGCAGTGCTAGTGATCCGGGGCAAGAGACCCAGTACTTC. This codes for CSASDPGQETQYF.

The genes are TRBV9 and TRBJ1-1; 7 nucleotides match TRBD1. The CDR3 has 15 amino acids. Germline V lookup: CDR1 SGDLS, CDR2 YYNGEE. J gave up 5 bases and V 2 bases, and 9 bases lay outside the gene matches. This chain's CDR3 is CASSVGEGAYTEAFF. CDR3 nucleotides: TGTGCCAGCAGCGTCGGGGAGGGGGCATATACTGAAGCTTTCTTT.